This TCR beta chain is from a study of T cells in Graves' hyperthyroidism and ophthalmopathy. V was shortened by 4 bases and J by 4 bases, with 19 bases between the two germline ends. This CDR3 is built from 16 residues. The study, taken as a whole, reports: Progression to ophthalmopathy was predicted a median of roughly 6.6 months early.

A few counts support this clonotype. The target antigen is unknown. Researchers took RNA transcripts and amplified the TCR beta CDR3 regions from them. An initial round of RT-PCR targeting the TCR CDR3 relied on the HTBI primer set. From the multiplex PCR reads, TCRdb called clonotypes with MiXCR, one entry per CDR3 protein. In the table there are roughly 570,000 distinct CDR3 sequences, 15% to 19% of which are singletons. The gene calls are TRBV12-3 or TRBV12-4 and TRBJ1-2; TRBD1 is a possible D gene (6 bases). Sequenced material: blood. The TCR sequence derives from a woman aged 30 to 39 with Graves' hyperthyroidism. The CDR3 region is CASSYGNREFIYGYTF. The CDR3 DNA reads as TGTGCCAGCAGTTACGGGAACAGGGAATTCATCTATGGCTACACCTTC.